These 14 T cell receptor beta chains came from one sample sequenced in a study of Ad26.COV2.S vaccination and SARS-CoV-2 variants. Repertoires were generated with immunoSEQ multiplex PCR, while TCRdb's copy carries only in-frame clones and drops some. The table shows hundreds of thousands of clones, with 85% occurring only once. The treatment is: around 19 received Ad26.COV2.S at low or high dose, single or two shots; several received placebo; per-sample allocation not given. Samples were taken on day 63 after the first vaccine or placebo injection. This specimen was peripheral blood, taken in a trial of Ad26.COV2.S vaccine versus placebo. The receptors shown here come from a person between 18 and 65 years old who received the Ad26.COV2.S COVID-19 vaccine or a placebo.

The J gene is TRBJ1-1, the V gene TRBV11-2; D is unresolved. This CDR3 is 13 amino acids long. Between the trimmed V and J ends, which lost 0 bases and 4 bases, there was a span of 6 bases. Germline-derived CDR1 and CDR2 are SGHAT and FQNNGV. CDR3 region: CASSLDTLTEAFF. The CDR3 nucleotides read TGTGCCAGCAGCTTAGACACCCTCACTGAAGCTTTCTTT.

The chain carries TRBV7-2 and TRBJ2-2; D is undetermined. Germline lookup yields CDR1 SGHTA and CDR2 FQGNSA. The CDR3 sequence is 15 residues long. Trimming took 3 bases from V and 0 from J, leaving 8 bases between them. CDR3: CASSLGSTNTGELFF. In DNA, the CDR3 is TGTGCCAGCAGCTTGGGGTCTACGAACACCGGGGAGCTGTTTTTT.

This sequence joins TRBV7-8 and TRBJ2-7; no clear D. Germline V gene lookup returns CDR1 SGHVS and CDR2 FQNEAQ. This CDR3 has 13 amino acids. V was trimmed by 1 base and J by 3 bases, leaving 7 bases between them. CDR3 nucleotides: TGTGCCAGCAGCTTAGTTCCGGACTACGAGCAGTACTTC. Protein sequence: CASSLVPDYEQYF.

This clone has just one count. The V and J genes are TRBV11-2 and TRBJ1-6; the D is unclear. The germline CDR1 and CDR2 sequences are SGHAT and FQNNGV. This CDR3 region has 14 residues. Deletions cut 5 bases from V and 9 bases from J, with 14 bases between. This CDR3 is CASSLVWVGSPLHF. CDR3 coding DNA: TGTGCCAGCAGCCTGGTCTGGGTCGGTTCACCCCTCCACTTT. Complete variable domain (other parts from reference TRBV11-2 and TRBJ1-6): EAGVAQSPRYKIIEKRQSVAFWCNPISGHATLYWYQQILGQGPKLLIQFQNNGVVDDSQLPKDRFSAERLKGVDSTLKIQPAKLEDSAVYLCASSLVWVGSPLHFGNGTRLTVT.

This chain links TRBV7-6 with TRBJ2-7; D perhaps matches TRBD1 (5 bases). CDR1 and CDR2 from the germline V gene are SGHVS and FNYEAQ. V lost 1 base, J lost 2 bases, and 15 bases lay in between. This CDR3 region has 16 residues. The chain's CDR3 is CASSLGNAGLTYEQYF. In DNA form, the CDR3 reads TGTGCCAGCAGCTTAGGGAACGCAGGGCTAACCTACGAGCAGTACTTC.

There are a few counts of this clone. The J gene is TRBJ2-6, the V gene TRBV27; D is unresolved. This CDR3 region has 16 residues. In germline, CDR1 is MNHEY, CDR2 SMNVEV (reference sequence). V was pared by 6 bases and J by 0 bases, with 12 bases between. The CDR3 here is CASRFFYSSGANVLTF. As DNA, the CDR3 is TGTGCCAGCAGATTTTTTTATTCCTCTGGGGCCAACGTCCTGACTTTC.

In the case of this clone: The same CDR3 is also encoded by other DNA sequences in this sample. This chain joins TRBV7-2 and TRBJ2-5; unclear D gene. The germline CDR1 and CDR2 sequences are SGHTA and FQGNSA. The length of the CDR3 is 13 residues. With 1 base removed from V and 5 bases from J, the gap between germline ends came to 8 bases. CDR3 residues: CASSLGLGETQYF. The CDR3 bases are TGTGCCAGCAGCTTAGGTTTAGGGGAGACCCAGTACTTC.

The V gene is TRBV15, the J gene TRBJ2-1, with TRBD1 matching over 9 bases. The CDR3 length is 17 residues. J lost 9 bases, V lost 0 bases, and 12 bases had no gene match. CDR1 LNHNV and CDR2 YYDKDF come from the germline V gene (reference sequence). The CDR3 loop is CATSRDKRETGGSEQFF. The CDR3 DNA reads TGTGCCACCAGCAGAGATAAGAGGGAGACAGGGGGGAGTGAGCAGTTCTTC. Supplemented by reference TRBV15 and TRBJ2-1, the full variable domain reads DAMVIQNPRYQVTQFGKPVTLSCSQTLNHNVMYWYQQKSSQAPKLLFHYYDKDFNNEADTPDNFQSRRPNTSFCFLDIRSPGLGDTAMYLCATSRDKRETGGSEQFFGPGTRLTVL.

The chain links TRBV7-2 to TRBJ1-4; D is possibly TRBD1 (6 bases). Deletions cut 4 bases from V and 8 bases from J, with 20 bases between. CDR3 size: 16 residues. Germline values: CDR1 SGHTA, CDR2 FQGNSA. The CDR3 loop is CASSSTLQGRGEKLFF. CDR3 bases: TGTGCCAGCAGCTCCACACTACAGGGACGAGGGGAAAAACTGTTTTTT.

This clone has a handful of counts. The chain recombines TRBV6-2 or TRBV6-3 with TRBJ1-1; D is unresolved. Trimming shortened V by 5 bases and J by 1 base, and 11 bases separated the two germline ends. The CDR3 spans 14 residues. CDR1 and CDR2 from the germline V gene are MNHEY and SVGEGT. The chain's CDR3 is CASSVNVANTEAFF. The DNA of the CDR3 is TGTGCCAGCAGTGTCAATGTGGCGAACACTGAAGCTTTCTTT.

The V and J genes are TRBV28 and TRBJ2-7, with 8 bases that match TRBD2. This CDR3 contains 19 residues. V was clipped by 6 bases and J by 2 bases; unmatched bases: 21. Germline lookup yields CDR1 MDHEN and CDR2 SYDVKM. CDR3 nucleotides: TGTGCCAGCAGCTCGATCTTCGGGGGGCTAGCGGGCACCGCCTACGAGCAGTACTTC. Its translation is CASSSIFGGLAGTAYEQYF. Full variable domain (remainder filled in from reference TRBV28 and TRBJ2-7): DVKVTQSSRYLVKRTGEKVFLECVQDMDHENMFWYRQDPGLGLRLIYFSYDVKMKEKGDIPEGYSVSREKKERFSLILESASTNQTSMYLCASSSIFGGLAGTAYEQYFGPGTRLTVT.

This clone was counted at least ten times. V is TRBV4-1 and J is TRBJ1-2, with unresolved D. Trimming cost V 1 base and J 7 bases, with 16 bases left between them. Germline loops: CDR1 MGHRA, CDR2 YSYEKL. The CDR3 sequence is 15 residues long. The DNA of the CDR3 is TGCGCCAGCAGCCAAGGGCCAGGCAATGAGGCTGGCTACACCTTC. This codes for CASSQGPGNEAGYTF.

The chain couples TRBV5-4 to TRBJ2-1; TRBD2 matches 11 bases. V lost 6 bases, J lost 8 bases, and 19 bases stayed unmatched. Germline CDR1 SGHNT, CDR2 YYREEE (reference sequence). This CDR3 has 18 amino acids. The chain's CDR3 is CASTIKLGTSGLRDEQFF. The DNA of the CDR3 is TGTGCCAGCACCATAAAGCTAGGGACTAGCGGACTAAGGGATGAGCAGTTCTTC.

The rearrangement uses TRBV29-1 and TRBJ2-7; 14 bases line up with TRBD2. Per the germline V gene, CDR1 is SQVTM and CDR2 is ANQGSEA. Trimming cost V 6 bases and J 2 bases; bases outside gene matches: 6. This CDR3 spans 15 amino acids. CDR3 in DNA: TGCAGCGTAGCCGGACTAGCGGGAGGCGCCTACGAGCAGTACTTC. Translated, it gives CSVAGLAGGAYEQYF.